This T cell receptor beta chain was profiled in a study of blood T cells in healthy people across ages. Study-wide findings and caveats: Shifts in expanded clonotypes may have been confounded by donor CMV status, which was unknown. Naive CD4+ cell counts and diversity both ran higher in long-lived than in aged donors.

Through a sample-barcoded 5' primer and a J-beta primer mix, a second PCR was run for about 6 to 11 cycles. TCRdb re-derived calls from the 5' RACE reads in MiXCR, one entry per CDR3 protein. The sample has 750,000 to 950,000 distinct CDR3 sequences, 25% to 30% seen once. Details on this clonotype: Its antigen remains unknown.

This sample was also put to use in a study of T cells of mothers and their children. That paper states: Inherited differences only slightly affect thymic shaping of TCR recombination output.

Sequencing used blood. This sequence originates from a boy aged 5-17 years in good health.

The DNA for the CDR3 is TGCAGTGCTAGAGAAGATAGCGGGAAGGAGCAGTTCTTC. This encodes CSAREDSGKEQFF. The rearrangement uses TRBV20-1 and TRBJ2-1; 8 nucleotides align to TRBD2. The CDR3 is made up of 13 amino acids. Losses at the gene ends were 0 bases for V and 10 bases for J; bases not matched to a gene: 5. Germline V gene lookup returns CDR1 DFQATT and CDR2 SNEGSKA (reference sequence).